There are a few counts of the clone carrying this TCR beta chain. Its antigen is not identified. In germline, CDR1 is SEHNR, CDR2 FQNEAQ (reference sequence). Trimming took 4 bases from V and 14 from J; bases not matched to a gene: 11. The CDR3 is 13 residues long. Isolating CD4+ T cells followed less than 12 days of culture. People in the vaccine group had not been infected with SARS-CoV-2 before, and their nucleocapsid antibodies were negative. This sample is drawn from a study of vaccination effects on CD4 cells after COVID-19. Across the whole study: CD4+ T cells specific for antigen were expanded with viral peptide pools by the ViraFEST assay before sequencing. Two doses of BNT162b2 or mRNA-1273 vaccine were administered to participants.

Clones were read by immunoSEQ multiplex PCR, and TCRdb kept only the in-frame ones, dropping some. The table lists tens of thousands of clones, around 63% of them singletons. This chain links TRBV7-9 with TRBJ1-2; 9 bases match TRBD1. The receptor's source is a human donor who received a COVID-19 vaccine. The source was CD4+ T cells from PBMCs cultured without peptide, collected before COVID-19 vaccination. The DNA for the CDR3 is TGTGCCAGCAGCTCCTCGGGACAGGGTATTCCTACCTTC. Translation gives CASSSSGQGIPTF.